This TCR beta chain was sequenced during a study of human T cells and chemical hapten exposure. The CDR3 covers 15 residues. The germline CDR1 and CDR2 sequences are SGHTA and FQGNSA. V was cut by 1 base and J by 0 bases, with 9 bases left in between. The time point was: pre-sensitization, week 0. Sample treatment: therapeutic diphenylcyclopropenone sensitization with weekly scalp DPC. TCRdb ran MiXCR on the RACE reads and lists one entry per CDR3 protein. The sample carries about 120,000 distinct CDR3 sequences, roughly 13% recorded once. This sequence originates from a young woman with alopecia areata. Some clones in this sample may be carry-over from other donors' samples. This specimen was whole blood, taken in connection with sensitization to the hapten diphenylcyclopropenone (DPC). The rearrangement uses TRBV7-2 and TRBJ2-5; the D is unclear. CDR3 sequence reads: CASSLETFYQETQYF. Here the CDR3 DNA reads TGTGCCAGCAGCTTAGAGACTTTCTACCAAGAGACCCAGTACTTC.